This T cell receptor beta chain was identified in a study of T cells in Graves' hyperthyroidism and ophthalmopathy. Trimming removed 0 bases at V and 7 bases at J, with 5 bases between. The CDR3 extends over 12 amino acids. Germline CDR1 reads SGHTS; CDR2 reads YDEGEE. There were TCR beta CDR3 regions amplified from RNA transcripts. HTBI primers were employed in a first-round RT-PCR of the TCR CDR3. MiXCR, applied by TCRdb to the multiplex PCR reads, yields one record per CDR3 protein. The data hold under 300,000 distinct CDR3 sequences, with roughly 15% observed a single time. The source is a woman aged 45-60 years with Graves' hyperthyroidism that later progressed to Graves' ophthalmopathy. Sequenced: blood. This chain links TRBV5-8 with TRBJ2-4; D gene uncertain. The CDR3 DNA follows: TGTGCCAGCAGCTTGGGTAGGAACATTCAGTACTTC. Residues: CASSLGRNIQYF.